The 8 T cell receptor beta chains in this list originate from one sample, sequenced in a study of T-cell memory formation after mild COVID-19. MiXCR, run by TCRdb on the 5' RACE reads, gives a single entry per CDR3 protein. The sample includes over 500,000 distinct CDR3 sequences, roughly a sixth of them seen just once. The sequenced sample was PBMCs or a T cell subset sorted from them (not recorded which). These receptors originate from an adult woman who had mild COVID-19 (a few samples of this study predate the infection). Cell type and time point are not known.

The gene calls are TRBV11-2 and TRBJ2-7; D is unresolved. Germline CDR1 reads SGHAT; CDR2 reads FQNNGV. Trimming left V 2 bases short and J 6 bases short, with 11 bases between. This CDR3 is 13 amino acids long. In nucleotides, the CDR3 is TGTGCCAGCAGCTTACCTCCGCCCTTCGAGCAGTACTTC. Translating gives CASSLPPPFEQYF.

The V and J genes are TRBV6-6 and TRBJ2-2, with 12 bases matching TRBD2. The CDR3 consists of 16 residues. In germline, CDR1 is MNHNY, CDR2 SVGAGI (reference sequence). V lost 5 bases, J lost 5 bases, and 6 bases stayed unmatched. The CDR3: CASSPAGLAGTGELFF. The CDR3 DNA sequence: TGTGCCAGCAGTCCCGCCGGACTAGCGGGGACCGGGGAGCTGTTTTTT.

This clonotype was seen a few times. J is TRBJ2-7 and V is TRBV14; a weak D match, TRBD2 (6 bases). From germline, CDR1 is SGHDN and CDR2 FVKESK. This CDR3 is built from 14 residues. Trimming stripped 4 bases from V and 3 bases from J, with 13 bases between. Here the CDR3 DNA reads TGTGCCAGCAGCCCTCGGAGGGAGATCTACGAGCAGTACTTC. It translates to CASSPRREIYEQYF.

In this sample, this clonotype turned up a few times. The rearrangement uses TRBV5-1 and TRBJ1-2, with TRBD1 as a possible D gene (5 bases). CDR3 length equals 14 residues. V was shortened by 7 bases and J by 5 bases, with 18 bases between the two germline ends. The germline V gene encodes CDR1 SGHRS and CDR2 YFSETQ. CDR3 in DNA: TGCGCCAGCCGCCGGTGGGACTCTATTTATGGCTACACCTTC. Protein sequence: CASRRWDSIYGYTF.

The chain recombines TRBV12-3 or TRBV12-4 with TRBJ2-1, with D perhaps being TRBD1 or TRBD2 (5 bases each). The V end lost 2 bases, the J end lost 4 bases, and 12 bases lay between the germline ends. The CDR3 contains 15 residues. The CDR3 loop reads CASSLRDPLYNEQFF. CDR3 DNA sequence: TGTGCCAGCAGTTTACGGGACCCTCTATACAATGAGCAGTTCTTC.

The CDR3 loop is CASSEIPAGSQETQYF. CDR3 nucleotides: TGTGCCAGCAGTGAAATACCAGCGGGGTCCCAAGAGACCCAGTACTTC. The chain employs TRBV2 and TRBJ2-5; TRBD2 aligns across 7 bases. Per the germline V gene, CDR1 is SNHLY and CDR2 is FYNNEI. The J segment lost 1 base and the V segment lost 2 bases, leaving 7 bases of the junction unmatched. The CDR3 has 16 residues. Complete variable domain (other parts from reference TRBV2 and TRBJ2-5): EPEVTQTPSHQVTQMGQEVILRCVPISNHLYFYWYRQILGQKVEFLVSFYNNEISEKSEIFDDQFSVERPDGSNFTLKIRSTKLEDSAMYFCASSEIPAGSQETQYFGPGTRLLVL.

This chain joins TRBV14 and TRBJ1-6; D not certain. V was shortened by 6 bases and J by 5 bases, with 5 bases between the two germline ends. This CDR3 has 12 amino acids. CDR1 is SGHDN, CDR2 FVKESK, per germline. The DNA of the CDR3 is TGTGCCAGCAGACAGAATAATTCACCCCTCCACTTT. Its protein product is CASRQNNSPLHF.

The V and J genes are TRBV15 and TRBJ2-7; D perhaps matches TRBD2 (6 bases). Germline V gene lookup returns CDR1 LNHNV and CDR2 YYDKDF (reference sequence). CDR3 length: 14 residues. Trimming took 5 bases from V and 3 from J, leaving 14 bases between them. DNA for the CDR3: TGTGCCACCAGCGGCGGATCGGAGGGCTACGAGCAGTACTTC. Translated, it gives CATSGGSEGYEQYF.